The next 26 T cell receptor beta chains were all read from a single sample in a study of T cells after yellow fever vaccination (dated by TCRdb to 2018 to 2020). Library method: 5' RACE. TCRdb names Illumina HiSeq 2500 as the instrument used. The public sequencing data were trimmed at Q25 with fastp and processed into clonotypes with MiXCR by TCRdb, which kept only in-frame beta chains. Each entry merges the rows of one CDR3 protein and shows their most common DNA and genes. The sample includes a few hundred thousand distinct CDR3 sequences, with 6.9% observed a single time. Roughly 0.93% of the sample is held by the ten biggest clonotypes. The sample's treatment or condition label is to be understood as: live attenuated yellow fever vaccine strain. This specimen was CD4+ T cells sorted from PBMCs, taken 15 days after the yellow fever booster vaccination. Receptor source: a man aged 25-40 years who received the YFV17D yellow fever vaccine.

The chain couples TRBV5-4 to TRBJ1-2; D not certain. Per germline, CDR1 SGHNT and CDR2 YYREEE (reference sequence). The CDR3 is 13 amino acids. V was clipped by 4 bases and J by 8 bases, with 15 bases between them. CDR3 nucleotides: TGTGCCAGCAGCGCCCCGGCGGGCAGAGGCTACACCTTC. Protein sequence: CASSAPAGRGYTF.

This clonotype was seen more than once but under ten times. This chain uses TRBV7-9 with TRBJ2-7; D may be TRBD1 (8 bases). This CDR3 is 14 amino acids long. The ends were cut back, 4 bases at V and 3 bases at J, with 13 bases in the middle. Per the germline V gene, CDR1 is SEHNR and CDR2 is FQNEAQ (reference sequence). The DNA of the CDR3 is TGTGCCAGCAGCTGGGGGGGACAGGTCTACGAGCAGTACTTC. The encoded protein is CASSWGGQVYEQYF.

This clonotype was picked up a small number of times. This chain links TRBV24-1 with TRBJ2-2, with D possibly being TRBD2 (6 bases). Germline values: CDR1 KGHDR, CDR2 SFDVKD. Trimming pared 6 bases from V and 4 bases from J, leaving 8 bases between. CDR3 size: 13 residues. The CDR3 loop is CATSTGVTGELFF. The CDR3 DNA sequence: TGTGCCACCAGTACGGGGGTCACCGGGGAGCTGTTTTTT.

This clonotype was counted a few times. The J gene is TRBJ2-3, the V gene TRBV5-5; D is unclear. The CDR3 spans 12 residues. Germline lookup yields CDR1 SGHKS and CDR2 YYEKEE (reference sequence). V was pared by 4 bases and J by 4 bases, with 7 bases between. The CDR3 coding sequence is TGTGCCAGCAGCCCCCTGCCAGATACGCAGTATTTT. This translates into CASSPLPDTQYF.

This chain connects TRBV5-1 to TRBJ2-1, with D unresolved. CDR1 and CDR2 (germline): SGHRS, YFSETQ. The V gene lost 0 bases and the J gene lost 9 bases, with 13 bases spanning the gap. This CDR3 has 14 amino acids. CDR3 DNA: TGCGCCAGCAGCTTGGAGTCCAGCGTGGTTGAGCAGTTCTTC. This codes for CASSLESSVVEQFF.

This clonotype was counted a few times. The J gene is TRBJ1-2, the V gene TRBV5-1; D unresolved. Germline V CDR1 and CDR2: SGHRS, YFSETQ. The ends were cut back, 2 bases at V and 0 bases at J, with 8 bases in the middle. The CDR3 loop spans 14 amino acids. CDR3 protein: CASSLRETNYGYTF. The CDR3 nucleotides read TGCGCCAGCAGCTTACGAGAGACTAACTATGGCTACACCTTC. The full variable domain, its missing parts supplied by reference TRBV5-1 and TRBJ1-2, is KAGVTQTPRYLIKTRGQQVTLSCSPISGHRSVSWYQQTPGQGLQFLFEYFSETQRNKGNFPGRFSGRQFSNSRSEMNVSTLELGDSALYLCASSLRETNYGYTFGSGTRLTVV.

This clonotype was seen ten or more times. The chain recombines TRBV12-3 or TRBV12-4 with TRBJ1-1, with a possible D match to TRBD1 (6 bases). This CDR3 region has 14 residues. V gave up 8 bases and J gave up 8 bases, with 21 bases separating them. In DNA form, the CDR3 reads TGTGCCAGCTCATTAGGGGCGGGGGCTGGGGAAGCTTTCTTT. Amino acid sequence: CASSLGAGAGEAFF.

This clonotype was detected many times. The chain uses TRBV6-5 and TRBJ2-3; D uncertain. Trimming left V 5 bases short and J 0 bases short, with 12 bases between. The CDR3 is 15 amino acids. Germline V gene lookup returns CDR1 MNHEY and CDR2 SVGAGI. CDR3 bases: TGTGCCAGCAGTAACGAAGACGGTAGCACAGATACGCAGTATTTT. This encodes CASSNEDGSTDTQYF.

This clonotype occurred a few times. The rearrangement joins TRBV30 to TRBJ2-3; D ambiguous. Germline lookup yields CDR1 GTSNPN and CDR2 SVGIG (reference sequence). The CDR3 has 14 amino acids. Trimming pared 3 bases from V and 0 bases from J, leaving 10 bases between. Written as DNA, the CDR3 is TGTGCCTGGAGAGGTGGGATCAGCACAGATACGCAGTATTTT. Its translation: CAWRGGISTDTQYF.

This clonotype was observed a handful of times. V gene TRBV5-1 combines with J gene TRBJ2-1; 7 nucleotides agree with TRBD2. Germline V gene lookup returns CDR1 SGHRS and CDR2 YFSETQ. The CDR3 totals 17 residues. V gave up 0 bases and J gave up 9 bases; unmatched junction bases: 15. The CDR3: CASSLADGGEGRREQFF. The CDR3 DNA reads TGCGCCAGCAGCTTGGCCGATGGGGGGGAGGGCCGACGTGAGCAGTTCTTC.

The rearrangement links TRBV7-2 to TRBJ2-7; 8 positions match TRBD2. This CDR3 is built from 15 residues. Germline lookup yields CDR1 SGHTA and CDR2 FQGNSA. The V gene end was trimmed by 1 base and the J gene end by 7 bases; junction bases not matched to a gene: 9. Written as DNA, the CDR3 is TGTGCCAGCAGCTTAGGATGGCTAGCGGGTAATGAGCAGTACTTC. Protein: CASSLGWLAGNEQYF.

This clonotype was observed a few times. This chain uses TRBV18 with TRBJ2-7; TRBD2 agrees at 10 bases. The CDR3 covers 16 residues. CDR1 and CDR2 (germline): KGHSH, LQKENI. The V segment lost 3 bases and the J segment 7 bases; nucleotides outside the gene matches: 12. For the CDR3, the DNA is TGTGCCAGCTCACCCCTCGCCCCTAGCGGGAGTGGGGAGCAGTACTTC. Protein sequence: CASSPLAPSGSGEQYF.

This clonotype was picked up many times. The gene calls are TRBV15 and TRBJ2-3, with 9 positions matching TRBD2. The CDR3 is 16 residues long. Germline V gene data show CDR1 as LNHNV and CDR2 as YYDKDF (reference sequence). Trimming at V came to 4 bases and at J to 4 bases, leaving 9 bases not matched to a gene. The CDR3: CATSTLAGKQADTQYF. DNA of the CDR3: TGTGCCACCAGCACCCTAGCGGGAAAGCAGGCAGATACGCAGTATTTT.

The rearrangement links TRBV18 to TRBJ1-1; TRBD1 is a possible D gene (5 bases). There are 13 residues in the CDR3. Germline V gene sequence: CDR1 KGHSH, CDR2 LQKENI. With 5 bases removed from V and 1 base from J, the gap between germline ends came to 8 bases. CDR3 sequence reads: CASSDDRNTEAFF. CDR3 nucleotides: TGTGCCAGCTCAGATGACAGGAACACTGAAGCTTTCTTT.

This clonotype was seen a handful of times. This rearrangement joins TRBV20-1 to TRBJ2-2; no clear D gene. Germline V lookup: CDR1 DFQATT, CDR2 SNEGSKA (reference sequence). The length of the CDR3 is 15 residues. The V end was cut by 0 bases, the J end by 7 bases, with 15 bases between. DNA for the CDR3: TGCAGTGCTAGAGATGCAAGGTTGAGGATCGGGGAGCTGTTTTTT. Translation: CSARDARLRIGELFF.

This sequence joins TRBV3-1 and TRBJ2-1; D remains ambiguous. V gave up 1 base and J gave up 6 bases, with 7 bases separating them. Germline lookup yields CDR1 LGHDT and CDR2 YNNKEL (reference sequence). The length of the CDR3 is 13 residues. The CDR3, as DNA: TGTGCCAGCAGCCAAGTTAGTCGCAATGAGCAGTTCTTC. The encoded protein is CASSQVSRNEQFF.

This clonotype appeared a few times. The CDR3 sequence: CASSLATPGVNIQYF. As DNA, the CDR3 is TGTGCCAGCAGCTTAGCAACTCCGGGGGTGAACATTCAGTACTTC. This chain joins TRBV7-9 and TRBJ2-4; possible D gene TRBD2, 6 bases. This CDR3 has 15 amino acids. From germline, CDR1 is SEHNR and CDR2 FQNEAQ (reference sequence). V was trimmed by 0 bases and J by 7 bases, leaving 13 bases between them.

V is TRBV20-1 and J is TRBJ2-5, with D possibly being TRBD2 (6 bases). The CDR3 sequence is 15 residues long. Looked up from germline, CDR1 is DFQATT and CDR2 is SNEGSKA (reference sequence). Trimming shortened V by 3 bases and J by 2 bases, and 16 bases separated the two germline ends. As DNA, the CDR3 is TGCAGTGCTAGGCCCTCCCGGGGGAGGCAAGAGACCCAGTACTTC. Its translation: CSARPSRGRQETQYF.

This clonotype has only a few counts. The CDR3 reads CASSSQGDRRSEQYF. CDR3 DNA sequence: TGTGCCAGCAGTTCACAGGGGGACCGGCGGTCGGAGCAGTACTTC. This chain links TRBV27 with TRBJ2-7, with TRBD1 matching over 8 bases. Germline V CDR1 and CDR2: MNHEY, SMNVEV (reference sequence). The CDR3 sequence is 15 residues long. With V trimmed by 4 bases and J by 7 bases, 12 bases remained unmatched.

The chain uses TRBV5-6 and TRBJ2-5; D is perhaps TRBD1 (8 bases). CDR1 SGHDT and CDR2 YYEEEE come from the germline V gene. There are 14 residues in the CDR3. V lost 7 bases and J 2 bases, leaving 15 bases between the germline ends. The CDR3 protein is CASFTGGAQETQYF. CDR3 sequence (DNA): TGTGCCAGCTTCACAGGGGGGGCTCAAGAGACCCAGTACTTC.

This clonotype appeared a few times. The chain recombines TRBV2 with TRBJ1-5; no definite D call. The V gene lost 2 bases and the J gene lost 4 bases, with 9 bases spanning the gap. In germline, CDR1 is SNHLY, CDR2 FYNNEI. This CDR3 has 14 amino acids. The DNA for the CDR3 is TGTGCCAGCAGTGAAAGGAGGGCTAATCAGCCCCAGCATTTT. Its protein product is CASSERRANQPQHF.

This clonotype appeared many times. The J gene is TRBJ1-6, the V gene TRBV30; 11 nucleotides agree with TRBD1. Trimming cost V 1 base and J 7 bases; bases outside gene matches: 0. The CDR3 sequence is 14 residues long. Germline V gene lookup returns CDR1 GTSNPN and CDR2 SVGIG (reference sequence). The CDR3 DNA follows: TGTGCCTGGAGTGGGGACAGGGGGAATTCACCCCTCCACTTT. It specifies CAWSGDRGNSPLHF.

The gene calls are TRBV11-2 and TRBJ2-1; 10 bases agree with TRBD1. From germline, CDR1 is SGHAT and CDR2 FQNNGV. This CDR3 spans 19 amino acids. Germline trimming cut 5 bases from V and 0 bases from J; bases unmatched to any gene: 13. CDR3 loop: CASSPRGQGTRSSYNEQFF. The CDR3 DNA sequence: TGTGCCAGCAGCCCCCGGGGACAGGGGACCCGATCCTCCTACAATGAGCAGTTCTTC. Using reference TRBV11-2 and TRBJ2-1 for the parts outside the CDR3, the full variable domain is EAGVAQSPRYKIIEKRQSVAFWCNPISGHATLYWYQQILGQGPKLLIQFQNNGVVDDSQLPKDRFSAERLKGVDSTLKIQPAKLEDSAVYLCASSPRGQGTRSSYNEQFFGPGTRLTVL.

In this sample, this clonotype turned up a few times. The gene calls are TRBV24-1 and TRBJ2-1; tentative D call: TRBD2 (5 bases). This CDR3 spans 15 amino acids. V was trimmed by 2 bases and J by 6 bases, leaving 13 bases between them. Looked up from germline, CDR1 is KGHDR and CDR2 is SFDVKD. CDR3 amino acids: CATSDSGERRNEQFF. CDR3 bases: TGTGCCACCAGTGATTCCGGGGAACGGCGCAATGAGCAGTTCTTC.

This clonotype was seen a handful of times. This chain joins TRBV6-6 and TRBJ1-3; D remains unclear. The CDR3 runs 13 residues. Trimming cost V 8 bases and J 0 bases, with 8 bases left between them. Looked up from germline, CDR1 is MNHNY and CDR2 is SVGAGI (reference sequence). The CDR3 loop reads CASETTSGNTIYF. The DNA of the CDR3 is TGTGCCAGCGAAACCACCTCTGGAAACACCATATATTTT.

This clonotype was recorded at least ten times. The chain couples TRBV5-1 to TRBJ2-3, with D possibly being TRBD1 (6 bases). Trimming left V 4 bases short and J 1 base short, with 19 bases between. Germline values: CDR1 SGHRS, CDR2 YFSETQ. The CDR3 length is 17 residues. CDR3 region: CASSTGQTGSRTDTQYF. Written as DNA, the CDR3 is TGCGCCAGCAGCACGGGACAAACAGGGTCCCGCACAGATACGCAGTATTTT. The whole variable domain, filled in from reference TRBV5-1 and TRBJ2-3, reads KAGVTQTPRYLIKTRGQQVTLSCSPISGHRSVSWYQQTPGQGLQFLFEYFSETQRNKGNFPGRFSGRQFSNSRSEMNVSTLELGDSALYLCASSTGQTGSRTDTQYFGPGTRLTVL.